This T cell receptor beta chain originates from a study of CD8+ T cells in alopecia areata. Turning to the study itself: Administration of oral tofacitinib to treated patients was at 5 to 10 mg twice daily.

There are a few counts of this clone. V lost 3 bases to trimming and J lost 4 bases; unmatched junction nucleotides: 6. The CDR3 is made up of 16 amino acids. CDR1 GTSNPN and CDR2 SVGIG come from the germline V gene (reference sequence). TCR sequencing used cDNA made by reverse transcription of extracted RNA. Only in-frame clones appear in the TCRdb table, and some are missing; sequencing was by immunoSEQ multiplex PCR. Of some 200,000 clones listed, 58% are singletons. Treatment noted: oral pan-JAK inhibitor, 5-10 mg twice daily. Alopecia areata patients gave lesional scalp punch biopsies and peripheral blood samples.

The source of this sequence is a human donor with alopecia areata. The chain couples TRBV30 to TRBJ2-5, with 15 nucleotides matching TRBD2. This specimen was CD4+ T cells sorted from blood, taken at week 24, from a patient treated with tofacitinib. The CDR3 region is CAWSPGLAGGVETQYF. The CDR3, as DNA: TGTGCCTGGAGCCCCGGACTAGCGGGGGGGGTAGAGACCCAGTACTTC.